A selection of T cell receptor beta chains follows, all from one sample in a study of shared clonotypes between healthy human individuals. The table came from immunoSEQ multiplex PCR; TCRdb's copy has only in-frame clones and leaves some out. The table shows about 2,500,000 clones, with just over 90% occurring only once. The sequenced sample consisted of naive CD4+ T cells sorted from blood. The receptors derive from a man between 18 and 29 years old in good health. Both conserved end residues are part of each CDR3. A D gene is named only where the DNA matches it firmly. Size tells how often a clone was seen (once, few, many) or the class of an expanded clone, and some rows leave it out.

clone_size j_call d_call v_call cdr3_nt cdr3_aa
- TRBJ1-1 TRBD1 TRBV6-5 TGTGCCAGCAGTTCACAGGGGAGGAGAACTGAAGCTTTCTTT CASSSQGRRTEAFF
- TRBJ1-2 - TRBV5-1 TGCGCCAGCAGCCCCGACGGGACACAGTATGGCTACACCTTC CASSPDGTQYGYTF
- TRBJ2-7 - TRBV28 TGTGCCAGCAGTTTAGGGACCTGGACAGATCCCTCCTACGAGCAGTACTTC CASSLGTWTDPSYEQYF
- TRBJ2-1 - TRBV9 TGTGCCAGCAGCGTAGGGGCGGCCAATGAGCAGTTCTTC CASSVGAANEQFF
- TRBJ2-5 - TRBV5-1 TGCGCCAGCAGACCGGGCGGAGGAAATGTGGGGGAGACCCAGTACTTC CASRPGGGNVGETQYF
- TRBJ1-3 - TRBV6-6 TGTGCCAGCAGTTCGACTGGGGGCTCTGGAAACACCATATATTTT CASSSTGGSGNTIYF
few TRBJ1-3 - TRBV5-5 TGTGCCAGCAGCAAGCAGGGAACTGGAAACACCATATATTTT CASSKQGTGNTIYF
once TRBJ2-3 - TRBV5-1 TGCGCCAGCAGCTTGGGACTTAGACGCTCCACAGATACGCAGTATTTT CASSLGLRRSTDTQYF
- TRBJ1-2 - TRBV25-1 TGTGCCAGCAGTGAATACGGCGGCTACACCTTC CASSEYGGYTF
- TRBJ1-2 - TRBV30 TGTGCCTGGAATCAATTCCGGACAACTTATGGCTACACCTTC CAWNQFRTTYGYTF
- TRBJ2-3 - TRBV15 TGTGCCACCAGCAAAAGCCTCCTCGGCTACACAGATACGCAGTATTTT CATSKSLLGYTDTQYF
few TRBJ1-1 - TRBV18 TGTGCCAGCCAAGACAAACAGGGTATAGAGGCTTTCTTT CASQDKQGIEAFF
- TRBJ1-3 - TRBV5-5 TGTGCCAGCAGCTTAGCCGGAAACACCATATATTTT CASSLAGNTIYF
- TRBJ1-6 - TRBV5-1 TGCGCCAGCAGCTTGGAGGGCAGCAGGTATTCACCCCTCCACTTT CASSLEGSRYSPLHF
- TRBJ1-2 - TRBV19 TGTGCCAGTAGTTACAGGGATAACTATGGCTACACCTTC CASSYRDNYGYTF